This TCR beta chain comes out of a study of regulatory T cells in long-lasting Graves disease. Study-level points and caveats: Favored gene segments in persistent disease were TRBV28, TRBJ1-2 and TRBJ2-5. Persistent Graves' patients showed reduced TCR diversity versus newly diagnosed patients. Tissue studied was limited to peripheral blood, excluding thyroid tissue.

The CDR3 spans 18 residues. The J segment lost 3 bases and the V segment lost 1 base, leaving 9 bases of the junction unmatched. Germline V gene data show CDR1 as SGHTA and CDR2 as FQGNSA. The authors built TCR beta libraries using iRepertoire HTBI primers and Arm-PCR of CDR3 regions. TCRdb re-analysed the multiplex PCR reads in MiXCR, keeping a single row per CDR3 protein. Among about 470,000 distinct CDR3 sequences listed, under 25% were seen once. Time point denoted: persistent/refractory GD, antithyroid drugs over 5 years with positive TRAb. Isolated PBMC RNA provided the starting material for the TCR library. Regarding this clonotype: What it binds is not known.

This chain uses TRBV7-2 with TRBJ2-7; TRBD2 matches 13 bases. The sample in question was peripheral blood mononuclear cells (PBMCs), obtained when the disease was refractory, from a patient treated with antithyroid drugs. This TCR was sampled from a female donor with Graves disease. DNA for the CDR3: TGTGCCAGCAGCTTAGAACGGACTAGCGGGAGCTCTGGCTACGAGCAGTACTTC. Its protein product is CASSLERTSGSSGYEQYF. The full variable domain, completed using reference TRBV7-2 and TRBJ2-7, is GAGVSQSPSNKVTEKGKDVELRCDPISGHTALYWYRQSLGQGLEFLIYFQGNSAPDKSGLPSDRFSAERTGGSVSTLTIQRTQQEDSAVYLCASSLERTSGSSGYEQYFGPGTRLTVT.